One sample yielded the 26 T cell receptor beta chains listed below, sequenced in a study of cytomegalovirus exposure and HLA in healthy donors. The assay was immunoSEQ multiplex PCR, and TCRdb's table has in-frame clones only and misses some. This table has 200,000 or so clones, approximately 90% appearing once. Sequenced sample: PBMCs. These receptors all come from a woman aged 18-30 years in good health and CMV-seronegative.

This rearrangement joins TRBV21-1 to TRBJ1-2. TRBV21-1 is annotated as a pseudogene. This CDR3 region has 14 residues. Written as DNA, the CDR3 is TGTGCCAGCAGCAAGGGGAGGGCTCTCTATGGCTACACCTTC. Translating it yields CASSKGRALYGYTF.

CDR3 sequence: CASSTRQGGYNEQFF. CDR3 in DNA: TGTGCCAGCAGCACCCGACAGGGAGGCTACAATGAGCAGTTCTTC. The chain combines TRBV7-2 with TRBJ2-1, with D perhaps matching TRBD1 (7 bases). The CDR3 length is 15 residues. Trimming removed 5 bases from V and 3 bases from J, with 14 bases in between. Germline CDR1 SGHTA, CDR2 FQGNSA.

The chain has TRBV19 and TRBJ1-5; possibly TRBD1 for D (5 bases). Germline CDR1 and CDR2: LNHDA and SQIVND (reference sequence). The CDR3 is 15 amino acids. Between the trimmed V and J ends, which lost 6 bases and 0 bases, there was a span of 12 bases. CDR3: CASSQTGFSNQPQHF. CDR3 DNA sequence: TGTGCCAGTAGCCAAACAGGATTTAGCAATCAGCCCCAGCATTTT.

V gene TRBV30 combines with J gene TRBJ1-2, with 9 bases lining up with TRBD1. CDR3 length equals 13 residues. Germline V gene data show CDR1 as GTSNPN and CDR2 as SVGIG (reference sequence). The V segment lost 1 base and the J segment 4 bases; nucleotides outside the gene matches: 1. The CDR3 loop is CAWSEGQGYGYTF. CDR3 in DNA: TGTGCCTGGAGTGAGGGACAGGGCTATGGCTACACCTTC.

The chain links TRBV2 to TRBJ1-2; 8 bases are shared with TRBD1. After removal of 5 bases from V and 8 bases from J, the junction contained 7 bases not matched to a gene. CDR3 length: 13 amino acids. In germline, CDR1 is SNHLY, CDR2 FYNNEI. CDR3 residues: CASSYPDRVGYTF. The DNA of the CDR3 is TGTGCCAGCAGTTACCCGGACAGGGTCGGCTACACCTTC.

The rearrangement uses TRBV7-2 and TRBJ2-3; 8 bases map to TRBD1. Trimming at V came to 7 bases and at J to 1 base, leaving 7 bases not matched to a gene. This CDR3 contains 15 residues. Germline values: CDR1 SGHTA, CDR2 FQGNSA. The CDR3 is CASIEGQARTDTQYF. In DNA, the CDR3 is TGTGCCAGCATCGAGGGACAGGCCCGCACAGATACGCAGTATTTT.

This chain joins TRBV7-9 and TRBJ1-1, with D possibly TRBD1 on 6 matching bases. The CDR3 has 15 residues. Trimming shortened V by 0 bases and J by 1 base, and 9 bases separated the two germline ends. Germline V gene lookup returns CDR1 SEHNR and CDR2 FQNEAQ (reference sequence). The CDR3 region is CASSLALDRNTEAFF. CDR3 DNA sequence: TGTGCCAGCAGCTTAGCTTTGGACAGGAACACTGAAGCTTTCTTT.

The CDR3, as DNA: TGTGCCAGTAGTATTCCGCGGACTGAAGCTTTCTTT. Translated, it gives CASSIPRTEAFF. This sequence joins TRBV19 and TRBJ1-1; D remains unclear. Trimming stripped 3 bases from V and 5 bases from J, with 7 bases between. The CDR3 runs to 12 residues. Germline V lookup: CDR1 LNHDA, CDR2 SQIVND (reference sequence). Filled out from reference TRBV19 and TRBJ1-1, the complete variable domain reads DGGITQSPKYLFRKEGQNVTLSCEQNLNHDAMYWYRQDPGQGLRLIYYSQIVNDFQKGDIAEGYSVSREKKESFPLTVTSAQKNPTAFYLCASSIPRTEAFFGQGTRLTVV.

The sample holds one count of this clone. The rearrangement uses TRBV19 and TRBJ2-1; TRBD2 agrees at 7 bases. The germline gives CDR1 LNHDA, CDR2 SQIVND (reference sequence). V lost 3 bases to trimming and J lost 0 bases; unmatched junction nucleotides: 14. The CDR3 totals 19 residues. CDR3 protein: CASSISSGHSSSSYNEQFF. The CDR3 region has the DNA TGTGCCAGTAGTATTTCTAGCGGCCACAGCTCGAGCTCCTACAATGAGCAGTTCTTC.

Here the CDR3 DNA reads TGCGCCAGCAGCCGGACCCTAGCGGGAGTAGGGTACGAGCAGTACTTC. Translating it yields CASSRTLAGVGYEQYF. The chain uses TRBV4-1 and TRBJ2-7, with 10 nucleotides matching TRBD2. The CDR3 consists of 16 residues. Germline V gene lookup returns CDR1 MGHRA and CDR2 YSYEKL. J lost 4 bases, V lost 4 bases, and 10 bases had no gene match.

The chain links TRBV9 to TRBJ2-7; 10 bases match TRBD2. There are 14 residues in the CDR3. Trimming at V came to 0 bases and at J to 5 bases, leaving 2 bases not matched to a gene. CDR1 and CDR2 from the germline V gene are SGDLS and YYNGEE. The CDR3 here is CASSVDGTSDEQYF. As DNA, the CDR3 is TGTGCCAGCAGCGTAGACGGGACTAGCGACGAGCAGTACTTC.

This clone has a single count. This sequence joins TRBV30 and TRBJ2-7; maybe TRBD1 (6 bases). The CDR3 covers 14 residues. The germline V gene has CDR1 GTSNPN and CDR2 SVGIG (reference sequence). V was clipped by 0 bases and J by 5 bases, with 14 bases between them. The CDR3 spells CAWSVRAGVNEQYF. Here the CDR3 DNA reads TGTGCCTGGAGTGTACGGGCAGGGGTAAACGAGCAGTACTTC. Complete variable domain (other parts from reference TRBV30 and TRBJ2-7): SQTIHQWPATLVQPVGSPLSLECTVEGTSNPNLYWYRQAAGRGLQLLFYSVGIGQISSEVPQNLSASRPQDRQFILSSKKLLLSDSGFYLCAWSVRAGVNEQYFGPGTRLTVT.

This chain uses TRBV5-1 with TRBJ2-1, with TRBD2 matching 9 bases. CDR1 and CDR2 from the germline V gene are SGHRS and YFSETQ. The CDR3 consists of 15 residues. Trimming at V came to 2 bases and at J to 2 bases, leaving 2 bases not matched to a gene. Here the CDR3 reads CASSFLAGAYNEQFF. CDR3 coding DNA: TGCGCCAGCAGCTTTTTAGCGGGAGCCTACAATGAGCAGTTCTTC.

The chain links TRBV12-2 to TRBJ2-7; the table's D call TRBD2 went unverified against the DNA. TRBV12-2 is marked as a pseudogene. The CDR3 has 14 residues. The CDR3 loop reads CASRLKTSGYEQYF. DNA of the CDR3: TGTGCAAGTCGCTTGAAGACTAGCGGCTACGAGCAGTACTTC.

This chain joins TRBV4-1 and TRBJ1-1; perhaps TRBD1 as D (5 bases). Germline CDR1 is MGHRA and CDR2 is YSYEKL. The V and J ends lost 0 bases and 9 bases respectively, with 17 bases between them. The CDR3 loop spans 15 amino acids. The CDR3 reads CASSQDGYPRGQAFF. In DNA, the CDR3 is TGCGCCAGCAGCCAAGATGGGTACCCTAGGGGTCAAGCTTTCTTT.

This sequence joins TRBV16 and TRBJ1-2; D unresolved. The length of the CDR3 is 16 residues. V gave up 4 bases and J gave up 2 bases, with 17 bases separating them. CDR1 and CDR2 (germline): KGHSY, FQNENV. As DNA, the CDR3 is TGTGCCAGCAGCCCCCATTTATATGGCAGGAACTATGGCTACACCTTC. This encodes CASSPHLYGRNYGYTF.

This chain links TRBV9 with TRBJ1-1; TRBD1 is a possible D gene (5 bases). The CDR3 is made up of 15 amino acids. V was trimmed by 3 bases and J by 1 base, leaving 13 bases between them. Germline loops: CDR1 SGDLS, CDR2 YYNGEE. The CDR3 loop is CASSATGTRNTEAFF. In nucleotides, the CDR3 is TGTGCCAGCAGCGCAACCGGGACTAGGAACACTGAAGCTTTCTTT.

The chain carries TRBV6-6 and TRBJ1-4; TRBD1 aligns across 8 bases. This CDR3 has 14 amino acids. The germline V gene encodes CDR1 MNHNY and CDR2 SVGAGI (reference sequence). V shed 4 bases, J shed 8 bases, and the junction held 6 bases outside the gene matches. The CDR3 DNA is TGTGCCAGCAGTTCTCGGGGACAGGCCGAAAAACTGTTTTTT. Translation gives CASSSRGQAEKLFF.

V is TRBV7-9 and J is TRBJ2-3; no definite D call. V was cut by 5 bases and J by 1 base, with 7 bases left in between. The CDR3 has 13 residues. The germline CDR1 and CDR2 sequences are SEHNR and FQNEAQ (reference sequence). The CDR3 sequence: CASSPRGTDTQYF. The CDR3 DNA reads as TGTGCCAGCAGCCCTCGGGGCACAGATACGCAGTATTTT.

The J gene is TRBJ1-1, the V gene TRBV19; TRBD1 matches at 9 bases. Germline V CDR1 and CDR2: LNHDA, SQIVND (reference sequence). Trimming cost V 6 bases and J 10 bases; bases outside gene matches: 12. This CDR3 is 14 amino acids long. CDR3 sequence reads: CASRATGGAWRAFF. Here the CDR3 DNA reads TGTGCCAGTAGGGCCACAGGGGGCGCGTGGAGAGCTTTCTTT. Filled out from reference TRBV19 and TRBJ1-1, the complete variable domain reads DGGITQSPKYLFRKEGQNVTLSCEQNLNHDAMYWYRQDPGQGLRLIYYSQIVNDFQKGDIAEGYSVSREKKESFPLTVTSAQKNPTAFYLCASRATGGAWRAFFGQGTRLTVV.

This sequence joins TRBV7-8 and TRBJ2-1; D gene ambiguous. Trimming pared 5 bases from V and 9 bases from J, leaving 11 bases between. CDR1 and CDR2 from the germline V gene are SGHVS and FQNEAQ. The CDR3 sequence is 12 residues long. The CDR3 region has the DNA TGTGCCAGCAGCAGAGGAGCTAGTGAGCAGTTCTTC. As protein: CASSRGASEQFF.

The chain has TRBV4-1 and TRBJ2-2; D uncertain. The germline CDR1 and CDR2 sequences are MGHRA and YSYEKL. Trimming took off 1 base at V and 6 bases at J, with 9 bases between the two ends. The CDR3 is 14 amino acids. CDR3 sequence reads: CASSQGMGAGELFF. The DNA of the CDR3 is TGCGCCAGCAGCCAAGGTATGGGCGCCGGGGAGCTGTTTTTT.

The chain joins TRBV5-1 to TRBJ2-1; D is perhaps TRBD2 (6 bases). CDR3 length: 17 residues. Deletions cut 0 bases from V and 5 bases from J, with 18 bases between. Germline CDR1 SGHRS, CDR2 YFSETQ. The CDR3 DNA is TGCGCCAGCAGCTTGGATTTATGGGACTCCTTAAACAATGAGCAGTTCTTC. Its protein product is CASSLDLWDSLNNEQFF.

The chain's CDR3 is CASSQSGGTGAGYTF. CDR3 sequence (DNA): TGCGCCAGCAGCCAATCGGGCGGGACAGGGGCGGGCTACACCTTC. The V and J genes are TRBV4-1 and TRBJ1-2; 10 nucleotides align to TRBD1. The CDR3 runs to 15 residues. Trimming at V came to 2 bases and at J to 8 bases, leaving 8 bases not matched to a gene. The germline CDR1 and CDR2 sequences are MGHRA and YSYEKL.

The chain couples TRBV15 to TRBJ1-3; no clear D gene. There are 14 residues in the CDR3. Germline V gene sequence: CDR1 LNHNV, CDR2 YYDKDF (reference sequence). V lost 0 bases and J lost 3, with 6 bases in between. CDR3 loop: CATSRDRLGNTIYF. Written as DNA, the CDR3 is TGTGCCACCAGCAGAGACAGACTTGGAAACACCATATATTTT. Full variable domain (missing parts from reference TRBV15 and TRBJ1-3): DAMVIQNPRYQVTQFGKPVTLSCSQTLNHNVMYWYQQKSSQAPKLLFHYYDKDFNNEADTPDNFQSRRPNTSFCFLDIRSPGLGDTAMYLCATSRDRLGNTIYFGEGSWLTVV.

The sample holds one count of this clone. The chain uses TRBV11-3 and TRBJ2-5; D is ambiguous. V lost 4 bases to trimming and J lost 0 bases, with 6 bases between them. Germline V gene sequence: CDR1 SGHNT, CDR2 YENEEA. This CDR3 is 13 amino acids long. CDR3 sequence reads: CASSSPNQETQYF. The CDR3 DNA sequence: TGTGCCAGCAGCTCCCCCAACCAAGAGACCCAGTACTTC.